Listed below are T cell receptor beta chains from one sample, sequenced in a study of T cells in narcolepsy. Repertoires were generated with immunoSEQ multiplex PCR, while TCRdb's copy carries only in-frame clones and drops some. The sample has 20,000 to 25,000 clones, roughly 94% seen once. What was sequenced was CD45RA- memory CD4+ T cells from PBMCs. The source of these receptors is a human donor with narcolepsy. Both conserved end residues are part of each CDR3. D genes are given only for firm matches. Only some rows state a clone size, as once, few, many or a class for expanded clones.

j_call	v_call	clone_size	d_call	cdr3_nt	cdr3_aa
TRBJ1-1	TRBV13	.	.	TGTGCCAGCAGTTTACCGTCCGACGGTCGGGACACTGAAGCTTTCTTT	CASSLPSDGRDTEAFF
TRBJ1-5	TRBV21-1	.	.	TGTGCCAGCAGCAAAAGGAGGGGCCTGCGGCCCCAGCATTTT	CASSKRRGLRPQHF
TRBJ1-5	TRBV18	once	.	TGTGCCAGCTCACCCCCGCCCAGGGAGCCCCAGCATTTT	CASSPPPREPQHF
TRBJ1-2	TRBV6-5	.	TRBD1	TGTGCCAGCAGAACAGACAGGGAGGGCAACTATGGCTACACCTTC	CASRTDREGNYGYTF
TRBJ2-7	TRBV4-1	.	TRBD2	TGCGCCAGCAGCCCGCCGGGCGGGAGTACCTACGAGCAGTACTTC	CASSPPGGSTYEQYF
TRBJ1-2	TRBV7-2	few	.	TGTGCCAGCAGCTTAGTAGGGGCCGTCTATGGCTACACCTTC	CASSLVGAVYGYTF
TRBJ2-7	TRBV30	.	TRBD1	TGTGCCTGGTCCGGGACAGGTCTTAACGAGCAGTACTTC	CAWSGTGLNEQYF
TRBJ1-3	TRBV9	.	.	TGTGCCAGCAGCGCCGGGGGCGGAAACACCATATATTTT	CASSAGGGNTIYF
TRBJ1-3	TRBV5-4	.	TRBD1	TGTGCCAGCAGCTTGAGACAGGGTGGAAACACCATATATTTT	CASSLRQGGNTIYF
TRBJ2-1	TRBV27	.	.	TGTGCCAGCAGTTCCTACCAGCTAGGTGAGCAGTTCTTC	CASSSYQLGEQFF
TRBJ1-2	TRBV6-1	.	.	TGTGCCAGCAAACAGACAGTGAACTATGGCTACACCTTC	CASKQTVNYGYTF
TRBJ1-5	TRBV7-9	few	.	TGTGCCAGCAGCCCTTTGGGGGGGGCAGGTCAGCCCCAGCATTTT	CASSPLGGAGQPQHF
TRBJ1-1	TRBV9	.	.	TGTGCCAGCAGCGTAGTCCCACAGAACACTGAAGCTTTCTTT	CASSVVPQNTEAFF
TRBJ2-7	TRBV5-6	.	.	TGTGCCAGCAGCCGTCTAGCGTTGCCCTACGAGCAGTACTTC	CASSRLALPYEQYF
TRBJ1-2	TRBV11-2	.	TRBD1	TGTGCCAGCAGCTTAGTACAGGGGTGGAACTATGGCTACACCTTC	CASSLVQGWNYGYTF
TRBJ2-1	TRBV6-4	once	TRBD1	TGTGCCAGCAGAGCAGGGGGCTTTTTGTCCTACAATGAGCAGTTCTTC	CASRAGGFLSYNEQFF
TRBJ2-1	TRBV19	.	.	TGTGCCAGTAGAAGGTATTTTGCAGGGGGGCAGCGTGAGCAGTTCTTC	CASRRYFAGGQREQFF
TRBJ2-7	TRBV27	few	.	TGTGCCAGCAGCTCAAAAGGGAGAGCCTTTGGCTACGAGCAGTACTTC	CASSSKGRAFGYEQYF
TRBJ2-1	TRBV7-2	once	.	TGTGCCAGCAGCCCAACGAGTCCCTACAATGAGCAGTTCTTC	CASSPTSPYNEQFF
TRBJ1-2	TRBV18	.	.	TGTGCCAGCTCACCACCAAGGGGGAACTATGGCTACACCTTC	CASSPPRGNYGYTF
TRBJ2-1	TRBV7-3	.	.	TGTGCCAGCAGCTTAACGGGGGGACACTACAATGAGCAGTTCTTC	CASSLTGGHYNEQFF
TRBJ2-3	TRBV27	.	TRBD2	TGTGCCAGCAGACCTTTAGCGGGCCCTAGCACAGATACGCAGTATTTT	CASRPLAGPSTDTQYF
TRBJ1-2	TRBV7-9	.	.	TGTGCCAGCAGCGGCCACCCCCAGGGAGTCTGGGGGACCTTC	CASSGHPQGVWGTF
TRBJ1-2	TRBV15	.	TRBD1	TGTGCCACCAGCAGAGGACAGGGGGTGGACTATGGCTACACCTTC	CATSRGQGVDYGYTF
TRBJ2-4	TRBV5-4	.	TRBD1	TGTGCCAGTAGCGACAGGGCTGCCAAAAACATTCAGTACTTC	CASSDRAAKNIQYF
TRBJ1-5	TRBV19	.	.	TGTGCCAGTAGAATACTCGGGGAGGGGGGTGATCAGCCCCAGCATTTT	CASRILGEGGDQPQHF
TRBJ1-1	TRBV4-1	.	.	TGCGCCAGCAGGGGGCTCCTAGTGAACACTGAAGCTTTCTTT	CASRGLLVNTEAFF
TRBJ1-5	TRBV7-8	once	.	TGTGCCAGCAGCCCTCGTAGGGCAGGGTTAACTTATAGCAATCAGCCCCAGCATTTT	CASSPRRAGLTYSNQPQHF
TRBJ1-2	TRBV7-2	.	.	TGTGCCAGCAGCTTAGGTTCTCACGGTGGCTACACCTTC	CASSLGSHGGYTF
TRBJ1-1	TRBV29-1	.	TRBD1	TGCAGCGCGCGACAGGGTCGGACTGAAGCTTTCTTT	CSARQGRTEAFF
TRBJ2-1	TRBV6-4	.	.	TGTGCCAGCAGTGAAGAACACTTCGATGAGCTGTTCTTC	CASSEEHFDELFF
TRBJ2-2	TRBV6-1	.	.	TGTGCCAGCTCCAGGGACACCGGGGAGCTGTTTTTT	CASSRDTGELFF
TRBJ1-2	TRBV7-9	.	.	TGTGCCAGCAGCACGTCGATGAGGGGGTTGGGAAACTATGGCTACACCTTC	CASSTSMRGLGNYGYTF
TRBJ1-1	TRBV27	.	TRBD1	TGTGCCAGCACCAGGACAGGGGCTAAATTGAACACTGAAGCTTTCTTT	CASTRTGAKLNTEAFF
TRBJ1-1	TRBV4-1	once	.	TGCGCCAGCAGCCTGGTGAGTATGACTGAAGCTTTCTTT	CASSLVSMTEAFF
TRBJ1-1	TRBV6-6	.	.	TGTGCCAGCACTCAGCAGGGGTATGAAGCTTTCTTT	CASTQQGYEAFF
TRBJ2-3	TRBV11-3	.	TRBD2	TGTGCCAGCAGCTTAGGCGGGAGTGAACTAGATACGCAGTATTTT	CASSLGGSELDTQYF
TRBJ2-5	TRBV18	.	TRBD2	TGTGCCAGTTCGACTAGCGGGAGGGCAGTAGAGGAGACCCAGTACTTC	CASSTSGRAVEETQYF
TRBJ2-5	TRBV7-9	.	TRBD1	TGTGCCAGCAGCCAGACAGGGGGGGGTGAGACCCAGTACTTC	CASSQTGGGETQYF
TRBJ2-1	TRBV19	.	.	TGTGCCAGTCAAAAGGGTTCGTACAATGAGCAGTTCTTC	CASQKGSYNEQFF
TRBJ2-1	TRBV10-3	.	TRBD2	TGTGCCATCAGCGAGGGGGCTAGCGGGAAAATGGCGTACAATGAGCAGTTCTTC	CAISEGASGKMAYNEQFF
TRBJ2-5	TRBV7-9	.	TRBD2	TGTGCCAGCAGCTTAGGCGTAGTGGGCGGGAGCGGTGAGACCCAGTACTTC	CASSLGVVGGSGETQYF
TRBJ1-3	TRBV4-3	.	.	TGCGCCAGCAGCCAAGAGCTGGGAATCGGAAACACCATATATTTT	CASSQELGIGNTIYF
TRBJ1-3	TRBV7-3	.	.	TGTGCCAGCAGCACGGGGGACTCTGGAAACACCATATATTTT	CASSTGDSGNTIYF
TRBJ2-5	TRBV7-9	.	.	TGTGCCAGCAGCTTAGGGAGCCAGGGGGCGGGAGCGCAAGAGACCCAGTACTTC	CASSLGSQGAGAQETQYF
TRBJ2-2	TRBV19	.	TRBD1	TGTGCCAGTACAGGGGGCCGAAAAAGGAACACCGGGGAGCTGTTTTTT	CASTGGRKRNTGELFF
TRBJ1-5	TRBV15	.	.	TGTGCCACCAGCAGCCAGGTTAATAGCAATCAGCCCCAGCATTTT	CATSSQVNSNQPQHF
TRBJ1-1	TRBV6-5	.	.	TGTGCCAGCAGTCGGAGGGGCTCGAACACTGAAGCTTTCTTT	CASSRRGSNTEAFF
TRBJ1-1	TRBV30	.	.	TGTGCCTGGAGTGACAGCTCCTCCACTGAAGCTTTCTTT	CAWSDSSSTEAFF
TRBJ2-1	TRBV11-2	.	.	TGTGCCAGCAGTTTAGCCCGAGGGGGGAATGAGCAGTTCTTC	CASSLARGGNEQFF
TRBJ2-1	TRBV13	.	.	TGTGCCAGCAGCTTCAGGGTCCGTAGTGGATACAATGAGCAGTTCTTC	CASSFRVRSGYNEQFF
TRBJ2-7	TRBV5-6	.	.	TGTGCCAGCAGCTCTGTACAGGGTTACGAGCAGTACTTC	CASSSVQGYEQYF
TRBJ2-4	TRBV18	.	TRBD1	TGTGCCAGCTCACCGGACAGGGAGCACATTCAGTACTTC	CASSPDREHIQYF
TRBJ2-1	TRBV10-3	.	TRBD2	TGTGCCATCAGGACCTCGAGCGGGAGCTCCTACAATGAGCAGTTCTTC	CAIRTSSGSSYNEQFF
TRBJ2-5	TRBV6-1	.	.	TGTGCCAGCGGCTTTTGGCCAGAGCGGCCCAGGTACTTC	CASGFWPERPRYF
TRBJ2-5	TRBV15	.	.	TGTGCCACCAGCAGAGATCTCGGGGAGACCCAGTACTTC	CATSRDLGETQYF